This T cell receptor (beta chain) is drawn from a study of CD8+CD57+ T cells in acquired aplastic anemia. Genomic DNA provided the template from which TCR beta VDJ and CDR3 profiles were obtained. TCRdb processed the reads anew with MiXCR; each CDR3 protein has one entry. The data hold 180,000 or so distinct CDR3 sequences, with around 48% observed a single time. In this sample, this clonotype turned up many times. Patients chosen for sequencing had shown CD8+CD57+ cell expansion by flow cytometry. V gave up 3 bases and J gave up 7 bases, with 9 bases separating them. Per the germline V gene, CDR1 is MGHDK and CDR2 is SYGVNS. This CDR3 spans 13 amino acids.

Sequencing used sorted CD4+, CD8+, or CD8+CD57+ T cells (not recorded which) from PBMCs. This chain connects TRBV25-1 to TRBJ2-2; D is perhaps TRBD1 or TRBD2 (5 bases each). This TCR derives from a human donor with aplastic anemia. CDR3 in amino acids: CASSEGVGGELFF. In DNA form, the CDR3 reads TGTGCCAGCAGTGAGGGGGTGGGCGGGGAGCTGTTTTTT.